This T cell receptor beta chain was obtained from a study of blood T cell repertoires in COVID-19. Measured with immunoSEQ multiplex PCR; TCRdb has only the in-frame clones, and not every one. The sample lists under 200,000 clones; about 86% were seen once. Germline V gene sequence: CDR1 LGHDT, CDR2 YNNKEL (reference sequence). The CDR3 is 13 amino acids. V lost 4 bases, J lost 4 bases, and 3 bases stayed unmatched. This chain joins TRBV3-1 (or the pseudogene TRBV3-2) and TRBJ1-2, with 7 bases fitting TRBD1. The sample taken for sequencing was peripheral blood. The TCR originated in a man aged 60 to 75 with acute or convalescent COVID-19. The CDR3 coding sequence is TGTGCCAGCAGCCTCCGGGACAGCTATGGCTACACCTTC. Its protein is CASSLRDSYGYTF.